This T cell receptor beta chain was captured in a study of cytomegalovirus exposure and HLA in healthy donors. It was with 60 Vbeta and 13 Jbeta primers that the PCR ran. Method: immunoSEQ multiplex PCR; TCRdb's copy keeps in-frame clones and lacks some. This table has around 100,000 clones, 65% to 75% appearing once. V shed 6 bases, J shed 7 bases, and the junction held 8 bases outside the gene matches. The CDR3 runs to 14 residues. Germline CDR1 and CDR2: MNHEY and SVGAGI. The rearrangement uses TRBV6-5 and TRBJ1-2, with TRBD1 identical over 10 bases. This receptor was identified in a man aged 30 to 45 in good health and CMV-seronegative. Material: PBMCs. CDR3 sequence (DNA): TGTGCCAGCAGGCCCGGACAGGGGGGTAGTGGCTACACCTTC. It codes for CASRPGQGGSGYTF.